Here is one T cell receptor (beta chain) with its context. It has no known antigen specificity. No base quality values were provided; no much bigger clone lies one nucleotide off. These data are taken from a study of PD-1 blockade in classical Hodgkin lymphoma (TCRdb year 2020). Looking at the study overall: Nivolumab dosing was 3 mg/kg intravenously every 2 weeks, continuing until either disease progression or unacceptable toxicity. The study used TCR beta sequencing and CyTOF to define a peripheral blood immune signature of response to PD-1 blockade in classical Hodgkin lymphoma.

The CDR3 covers 11 residues, taking in both the cysteine and the phenylalanine. The kept DNA is CDR3 alone, 33 bases in frame from the first base. V is trimmed back by 7 bases and J by 11 bases, and the junction contains 4 bases that no gene match accounts for. Via the germline V gene, CDR1 is SGHVS and CDR2 FQNEAQ. The study at large found these results: The study was restricted to a single clinical trial cohort, and the causes of repertoire differences, possibly disease activity or prior therapy, were left undefined. By C4D1, a significant rise was seen in CD4+ TCR diversity but not in CD8+ TCR diversity (p=0.0027 vs p=0.16), and the rise was most apparent among complete responders (p=0.02). Patients starting nivolumab less than 1 year after ASCT had lower diversity and were excluded from later analyses to avoid confounding by immune reconstitution. Baseline diversity similar to that of newly diagnosed patients was observed in trial patients achieving complete response, whereas significantly lower diversity was observed in partial responders and progressors. Newly diagnosed patients were reported to have lower baseline TCR diversity than healthy donors, and relapsed/refractory patients were reported to have lower baseline TCR diversity still.

Genomic DNA was isolated using the Qiagen DNeasy kit from unsorted PBMCs as well as from negatively selected CD4+ and CD8+ fractions. TCR beta CDR3 regions were subjected to amplification by immunoSEQ multiplex PCR with primers that anneal to V and J segments. Amplification bias was minimized using a synthetic immune receptor repertoire, and residual bias was removed computationally after sequencing. From the authors' description of their analysis: Repertoire diversity was quantified as the Shannon entropy index using custom Python scripts. Unsorted, CD4+ and CD8+ repertoires were analyzed separately, except for combined analyses in which CD4+ and CD8+ sequences were merged in silico. A clone counted as expanded when the clone's frequency after treatment rose at least 2-fold relative to C1D1, and clones undetected at baseline were given a pseudocount of 0.5. Clones with 0 or 1 copy at C1D1 were defined as singleton clones, while clones with 2 or more copies were defined as non-singleton clones. Clones expanded in unsorted samples were assigned a CD4+, CD8+ or unknown annotation through matching of protein sequences in sorted samples from the same patient. Diversity changes from C1D1 to C4D1 were tested in paired samples using Wilcoxon tests. TCRdb stores this immuneACCESS table with in-frame sequences only. Part of the clones is absent; in the studies checked, under half of the shortfall reflects unresolved V genes, and no reason is known for the rest. V and J calls and clone size are given by that table; D and trimming were obtained from the DNA. This sample gives 57,000 or so clones in total; about 85% of them show up just once. Roughly 8.8% of the sample is in the top ten clones.

Read against the paper, the sample's time point label means: cycle 4 day 1 (C4D1), after 5 to 7 weeks of nivolumab. Every trial patient had relapsed following autologous stem cell transplantation, and prior brentuximab vedotin exposure was what differed among cohorts A, B and C. The trial cohort comprised 56 patients with relapsed/refractory classical Hodgkin lymphoma whose best overall responses were complete response, partial response or progressive disease. Single-agent nivolumab was administered to trial patients in the multi-cohort phase II CheckMate 205 trial. An independent review committee assessed best overall response by applying the 2007 International Working Group response criteria. Trial PBMCs were collected just before the start of nivolumab (C1D1) and during therapy at cycle 2 day 1 and cycle 4 day 1. Peripheral blood was collected in 8 mL Vacutainer Cell Preparation Tubes, from which PBMCs were isolated by centrifugation and then cryopreserved.

Sequenced here: peripheral blood mononuclear cells (PBMCs), sampled before the fourth cycle of nivolumab. This TCR was sampled from a human donor with classical Hodgkin lymphoma. In this chain, TRBV7-8 is recombined with TRBJ2-1; TRBD2 matches 8 bases in the middle. CDR3 reads: CASNAGGQQFF. The DNA is TGTGCCAGCAACGCGGGAGGACAGCAGTTCTTC.